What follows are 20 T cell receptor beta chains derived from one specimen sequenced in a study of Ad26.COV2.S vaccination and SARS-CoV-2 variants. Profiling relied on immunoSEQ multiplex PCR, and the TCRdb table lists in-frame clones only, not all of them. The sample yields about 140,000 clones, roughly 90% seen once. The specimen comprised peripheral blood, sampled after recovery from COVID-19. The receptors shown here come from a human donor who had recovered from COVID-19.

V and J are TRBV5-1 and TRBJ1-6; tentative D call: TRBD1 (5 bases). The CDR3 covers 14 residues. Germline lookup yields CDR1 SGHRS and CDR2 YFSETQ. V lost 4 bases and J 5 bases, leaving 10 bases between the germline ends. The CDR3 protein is CASSPRGDNSPLHF. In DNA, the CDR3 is TGCGCCAGCAGCCCCCGGGGGGATAATTCACCCCTCCACTTT. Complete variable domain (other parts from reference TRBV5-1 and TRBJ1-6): KAGVTQTPRYLIKTRGQQVTLSCSPISGHRSVSWYQQTPGQGLQFLFEYFSETQRNKGNFPGRFSGRQFSNSRSEMNVSTLELGDSALYLCASSPRGDNSPLHFGNGTRLTVT.

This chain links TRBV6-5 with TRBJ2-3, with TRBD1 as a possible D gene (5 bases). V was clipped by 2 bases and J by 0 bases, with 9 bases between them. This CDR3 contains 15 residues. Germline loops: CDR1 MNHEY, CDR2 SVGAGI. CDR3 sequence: CASSYEAGSTDTQYF. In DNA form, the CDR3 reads TGTGCCAGCAGTTACGAGGCAGGGAGCACAGATACGCAGTATTTT.

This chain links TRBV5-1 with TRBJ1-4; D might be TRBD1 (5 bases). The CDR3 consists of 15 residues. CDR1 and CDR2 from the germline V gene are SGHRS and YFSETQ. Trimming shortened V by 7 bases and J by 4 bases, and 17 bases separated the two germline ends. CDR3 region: CASATRDGLNEKLFF. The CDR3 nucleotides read TGCGCCAGCGCAACCCGGGACGGCCTTAATGAAAAACTGTTTTTT.

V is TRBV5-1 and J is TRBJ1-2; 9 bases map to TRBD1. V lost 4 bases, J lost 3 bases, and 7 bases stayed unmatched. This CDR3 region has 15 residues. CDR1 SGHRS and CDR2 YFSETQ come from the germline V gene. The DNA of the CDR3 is TGCGCCAGCAGCGCACCGGGACAGGGTCACTATGGCTACACCTTC. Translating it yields CASSAPGQGHYGYTF.

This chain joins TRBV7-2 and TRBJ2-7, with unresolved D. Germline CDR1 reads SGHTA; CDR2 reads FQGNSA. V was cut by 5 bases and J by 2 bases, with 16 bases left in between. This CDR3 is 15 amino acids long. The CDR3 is CASSPSTGFPYEQYF. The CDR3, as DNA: TGTGCCAGCAGCCCTTCGACCGGGTTCCCCTACGAGCAGTACTTC.

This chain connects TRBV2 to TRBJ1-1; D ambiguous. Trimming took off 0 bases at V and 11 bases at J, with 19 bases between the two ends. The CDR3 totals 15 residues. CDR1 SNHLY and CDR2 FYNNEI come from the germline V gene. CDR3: CASSEALLSRRSAFF. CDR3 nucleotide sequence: TGTGCCAGCAGTGAAGCGCTTCTATCCAGGAGGAGTGCTTTCTTT. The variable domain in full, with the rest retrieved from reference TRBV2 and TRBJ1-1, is EPEVTQTPSHQVTQMGQEVILRCVPISNHLYFYWYRQILGQKVEFLVSFYNNEISEKSEIFDDQFSVERPDGSNFTLKIRSTKLEDSAMYFCASSEALLSRRSAFFGQGTRLTVV.

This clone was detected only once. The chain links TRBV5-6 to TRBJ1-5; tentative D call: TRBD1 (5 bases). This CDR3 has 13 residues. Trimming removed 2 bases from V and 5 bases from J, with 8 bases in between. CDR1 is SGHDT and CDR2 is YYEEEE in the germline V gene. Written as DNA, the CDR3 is TGTGCCAGCAGCTTACAGGATCATCAGCCCCAGCATTTT. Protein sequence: CASSLQDHQPQHF. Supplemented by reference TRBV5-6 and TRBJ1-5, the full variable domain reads DAGVTQSPTHLIKTRGQQVTLRCSPKSGHDTVSWYQQALGQGPQFIFQYYEEEERQRGNFPDRFSGHQFPNYSSELNVNALLLGDSALYLCASSLQDHQPQHFGDGTRLSIL.

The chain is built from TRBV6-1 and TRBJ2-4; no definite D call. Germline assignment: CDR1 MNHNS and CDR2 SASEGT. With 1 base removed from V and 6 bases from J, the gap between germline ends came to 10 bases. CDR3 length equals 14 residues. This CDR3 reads CASSEGSGRNIQYF. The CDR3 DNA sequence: TGTGCCAGCAGTGAAGGGTCGGGCAGAAACATTCAGTACTTC.

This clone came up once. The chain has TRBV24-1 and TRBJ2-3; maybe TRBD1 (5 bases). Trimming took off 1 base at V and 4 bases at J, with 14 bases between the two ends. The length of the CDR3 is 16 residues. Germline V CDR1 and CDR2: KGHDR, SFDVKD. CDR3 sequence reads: CATSDFSAGQADTQYF. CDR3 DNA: TGTGCCACCAGTGATTTCTCGGCAGGGCAGGCAGATACGCAGTATTTT.

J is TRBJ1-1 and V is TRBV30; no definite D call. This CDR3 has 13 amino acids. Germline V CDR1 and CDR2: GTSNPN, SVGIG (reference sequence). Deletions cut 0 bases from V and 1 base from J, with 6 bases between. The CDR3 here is CAWSVLENTEAFF. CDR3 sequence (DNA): TGTGCCTGGAGTGTATTAGAGAACACTGAAGCTTTCTTT.

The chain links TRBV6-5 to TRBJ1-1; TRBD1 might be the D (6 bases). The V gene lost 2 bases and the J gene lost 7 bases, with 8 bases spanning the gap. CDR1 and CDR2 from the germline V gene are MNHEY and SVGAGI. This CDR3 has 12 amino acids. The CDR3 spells CASSYRGGEAFF. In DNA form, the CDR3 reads TGTGCCAGCAGTTACAGGGGGGGTGAAGCTTTCTTT.

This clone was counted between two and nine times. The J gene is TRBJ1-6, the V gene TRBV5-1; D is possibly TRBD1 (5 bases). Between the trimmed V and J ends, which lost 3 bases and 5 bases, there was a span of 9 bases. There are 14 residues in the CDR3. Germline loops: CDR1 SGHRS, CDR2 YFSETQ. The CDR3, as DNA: TGCGCCAGCAGCTCTCAGGGAAATAATTCACCCCTCCACTTT. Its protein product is CASSSQGNNSPLHF.

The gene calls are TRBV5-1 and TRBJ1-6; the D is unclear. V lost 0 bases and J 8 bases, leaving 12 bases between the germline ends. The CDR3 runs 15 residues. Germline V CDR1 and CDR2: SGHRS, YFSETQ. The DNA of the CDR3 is TGCGCCAGCAGCTTGGCCTTCGGGGTTTATTCACCCCTCCACTTT. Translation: CASSLAFGVYSPLHF.

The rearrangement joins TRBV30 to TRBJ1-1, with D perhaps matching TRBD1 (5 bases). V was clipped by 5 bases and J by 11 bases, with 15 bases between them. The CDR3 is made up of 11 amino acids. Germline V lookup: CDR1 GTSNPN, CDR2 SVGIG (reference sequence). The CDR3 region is CAWDTGGTAFF. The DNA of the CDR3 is TGTGCCTGGGATACGGGAGGGACCGCTTTCTTT. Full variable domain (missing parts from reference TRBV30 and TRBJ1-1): SQTIHQWPATLVQPVGSPLSLECTVEGTSNPNLYWYRQAAGRGLQLLFYSVGIGQISSEVPQNLSASRPQDRQFILSSKKLLLSDSGFYLCAWDTGGTAFFGQGTRLTVV.

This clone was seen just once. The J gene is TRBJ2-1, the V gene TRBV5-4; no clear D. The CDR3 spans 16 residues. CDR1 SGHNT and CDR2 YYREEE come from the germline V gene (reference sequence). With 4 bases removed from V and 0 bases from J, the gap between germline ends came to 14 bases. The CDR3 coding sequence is TGTGCCAGCAGCCTTGCCGGGTCGAGCTCCTACAATGAGCAGTTCTTC. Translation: CASSLAGSSSYNEQFF.

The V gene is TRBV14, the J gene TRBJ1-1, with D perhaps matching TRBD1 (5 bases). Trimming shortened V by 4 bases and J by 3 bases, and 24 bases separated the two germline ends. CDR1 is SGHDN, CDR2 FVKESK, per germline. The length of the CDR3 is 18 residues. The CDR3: CASSLNGWFGGEDTEAFF. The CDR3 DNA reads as TGTGCCAGCAGCCTAAACGGCTGGTTTGGGGGTGAGGACACTGAAGCTTTCTTT.

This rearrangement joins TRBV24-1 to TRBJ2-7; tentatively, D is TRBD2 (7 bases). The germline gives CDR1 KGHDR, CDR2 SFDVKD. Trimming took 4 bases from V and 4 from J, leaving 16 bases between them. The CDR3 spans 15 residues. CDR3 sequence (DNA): TGTGCCACCAGTGACCCTAACAGGGAGGGTTACGAGCAGTACTTC. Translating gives CATSDPNREGYEQYF.

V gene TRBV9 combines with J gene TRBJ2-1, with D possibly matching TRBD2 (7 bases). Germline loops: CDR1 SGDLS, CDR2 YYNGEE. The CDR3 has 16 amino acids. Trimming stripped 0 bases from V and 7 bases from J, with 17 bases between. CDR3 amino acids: CASSVGRGGANNEQFF. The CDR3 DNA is TGTGCCAGCAGCGTAGGTCGCGGGGGCGCCAATAATGAGCAGTTCTTC.

This CDR3 is CASPPREGEVSYEQYF. CDR3 bases: TGTGCCAGCCCCCCACGGGAGGGGGAGGTATCCTACGAGCAGTACTTC. This sequence joins TRBV28 and TRBJ2-7; 8 nucleotides match TRBD2. CDR1 MDHEN and CDR2 SYDVKM come from the germline V gene. CDR3 length: 16 residues. The V and J ends lost 8 bases and 1 base, in that order; junction bases with no gene match: 13.

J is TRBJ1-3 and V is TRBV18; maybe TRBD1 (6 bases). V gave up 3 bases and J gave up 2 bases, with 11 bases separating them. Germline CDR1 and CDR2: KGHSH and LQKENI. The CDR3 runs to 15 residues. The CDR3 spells CASSPPGTTGNTIYF. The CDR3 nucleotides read TGTGCCAGCTCACCCCCAGGGACAACTGGAAACACCATATATTTT.